This TCR beta chain is drawn from a study of identifying expanded T cells in peripheral blood. Study conclusions and caveats: Clone count variance between roughly two-week samples rose with total template count.

The CDR3 consists of 15 residues. Germline lookup yields CDR1 LNHDA and CDR2 SQIVND (reference sequence). The V gene lost 5 bases and the J gene lost 3 bases, with 13 bases spanning the gap. Measured with immunoSEQ multiplex PCR; TCRdb has only the in-frame clones, and not every one. This table holds 85,000 to 100,000 clones, 88% found once. A remark on this clone: As yet, its antigen is unknown.

This sequence originates from a person between 18 and 75 years old in good health. This sequence joins TRBV19 and TRBJ1-4; D is ambiguous. The sample consisted of blood. Here the CDR3 DNA reads TGTGCCAGTAGTCCCTCCCCGAGAGCTAATGAAAAACTGTTTTTT. It is translated as CASSPSPRANEKLFF.